These T cell receptor beta chains were read from a single sample in a study of shared clonotypes between healthy human individuals. TCRdb's copy holds only in-frame clones and misses some; the assay was immunoSEQ multiplex PCR. Of some 2,100,000 clones listed, approximately 95% are singletons. The sequencing input was naive CD4+ T cells sorted from blood. All receptors come from a man aged 18 to 30 in good health. The CDR3 runs from the conserved cysteine through the conserved F or W. A D gene is named only where the DNA matches it firmly. Clone size is given for some rows only: seen once, a few or many times, or a class if the clone is expanded.

j_call v_call clone_size d_call cdr3_aa cdr3_nt
TRBJ2-1 TRBV5-4 NA NA CASSRTSNEYNEQFF TGTGCCAGCAGCCGTACTAGCAACGAGTACAATGAGCAGTTCTTC
TRBJ1-3 TRBV10-3 NA NA CAISEAGLSGNTIYF TGTGCCATCAGTGAAGCAGGACTCTCTGGAAACACCATATATTTT
TRBJ2-3 TRBV28 NA TRBD2 CASSLGLAGGTDTQYF TGTGCCAGCAGTCTGGGACTAGCGGGAGGCACAGATACGCAGTATTTT
TRBJ1-6 TRBV19 NA NA CASSISTTEGPFSPLHF TGTGCCAGTAGTATTAGCACGACCGAAGGCCCCTTTTCACCCCTCCACTTT
TRBJ2-1 TRBV5-6 NA TRBD1 CASSGTGSYNEQFF TGTGCCAGCAGCGGGACAGGGTCCTACAATGAGCAGTTCTTC
TRBJ1-5 TRBV19 NA NA CASSIVGGFNQPQHF TGTGCCAGTAGTATAGTGGGGGGATTCAATCAGCCCCAGCATTTT
TRBJ1-4 TRBV27 NA TRBD1 CASRGTGGRWEKLFF TGTGCCAGCAGGGGTACAGGGGGACGTTGGGAAAAACTGTTTTTT
TRBJ2-1 TRBV18 NA NA CASSPTGYDSLFF TGTGCCAGCTCACCTACAGGGTACGATAGTCTGTTCTTC
TRBJ2-7 TRBV15 NA NA CATSTSGVEQYF TGTGCCACCAGCACCTCGGGAGTTGAGCAGTACTTC
TRBJ2-2 TRBV9 NA NA CASSVFDRTTGELFF TGTGCCAGCAGCGTATTCGACAGAACCACCGGGGAGCTGTTTTTT
TRBJ2-2 TRBV28 once TRBD2 CASGGASGVRELFF TGTGCCAGCGGGGGGGCTAGCGGGGTCCGGGAGCTGTTTTTT
TRBJ2-5 TRBV25-1 NA NA CASSDLTSGRETQYF TGTGCCAGCAGTGACCTCACTTCTGGGAGGGAGACCCAGTACTTC
TRBJ1-5 TRBV6-5 NA TRBD1 CASSPGTASNQPQHF TGTGCCAGCAGTCCCGGGACAGCTAGCAATCAGCCCCAGCATTTT
TRBJ2-7 TRBV2 NA NA CASRPSSPGTRIYEQYF TGTGCCAGCAGGCCGAGTTCACCCGGGACCAGGATTTACGAGCAGTACTTC
TRBJ1-6 TRBV7-9 NA NA CASSRQNYNSPLHF TGTGCCAGCAGCCGACAAAACTATAATTCACCCCTCCACTTT
TRBJ1-4 TRBV28 NA NA CASSSGGEKLFF TGTGCCAGCAGCTCCGGGGGGGAAAAACTGTTTTTT
TRBJ2-7 TRBV6-6 NA NA CASSPRQGGEQYF TGTGCCAGCAGCCCTAGACAGGGAGGCGAGCAGTACTTC
TRBJ1-1 TRBV9 NA NA CASSVRGGGLDDTEAFF TGTGCCAGCAGCGTCCGAGGCGGGGGCCTCGACGACACTGAAGCTTTCTTT
TRBJ1-4 TRBV6-6 NA TRBD1 CASRGQPNEKLFF TGTGCCAGCCGGGGACAGCCTAATGAAAAACTGTTTTTT
TRBJ2-2 TRBV7-9 NA TRBD2 CASSSGGGDGELFF TGTGCCAGCAGCTCCGGGGGGGGCGACGGGGAGCTGTTTTTT
TRBJ2-2 TRBV10-3 NA NA CAISVRAGTGELFF TGTGCCATCAGTGTTAGGGCGGGCACCGGGGAGCTGTTTTTT
TRBJ1-5 TRBV6-1 NA NA CATGRGNQPQHF TGTGCCACCGGGCGGGGGAATCAGCCCCAGCATTTT
TRBJ2-5 TRBV5-4 once NA CASSRGLLETQYF TGTGCCAGCAGCCGGGGGTTGTTAGAGACCCAGTACTTC
TRBJ2-5 TRBV4-1 NA NA CASSLVWAKETQYF TGCGCCTCCTCGCTAGTATGGGCGAAGGAGACCCAGTACTTC
TRBJ2-7 TRBV6-5 NA NA CASSYLIQGYYEQYF TGTGCCAGCAGTTATCTCATACAGGGTTACTACGAGCAGTACTTC
TRBJ2-5 TRBV29-1 NA NA CSVTPDAGKTQYF TGCAGCGTTACGCCCGACGCGGGGAAGACCCAGTACTTC
TRBJ1-2 TRBV2 NA NA CASRVDSSSYGYTF TGTGCCAGCAGAGTAGACAGTTCCTCCTATGGCTACACCTTC
TRBJ1-6 TRBV7-8 NA NA CASSFGGRSYNSPLHF TGTGCCAGCAGCTTCGGGGGCAGGTCCTATAATTCACCCCTCCACTTT
TRBJ1-2 TRBV5-8 NA NA CASGAGYGYTF TGTGCCAGCGGGGCAGGCTATGGCTACACCTTC
TRBJ2-7 TRBV7-2 NA NA CASGLDYEQYF TGTGCCAGCGGTCTGGACTACGAGCAGTACTTC
TRBJ2-7 TRBV6-6 NA NA CASRTPGQGYEQYF TGTGCCAGCCGAACTCCGGGACAAGGTTACGAGCAGTACTTC
TRBJ2-5 TRBV6-5 once NA CASSSLRGGTETQYF TGTGCCAGCAGTTCCCTCCGGGGCGGGACCGAGACCCAGTACTTC
TRBJ2-3 TRBV27 NA TRBD2 CASRASGVRDTQYF TGTGCCAGCAGGGCCAGCGGGGTCCGAGATACGCAGTATTTT
TRBJ2-2 TRBV7-2 NA TRBD1 CASSWGQVAGELFF TGTGCCAGCAGCTGGGGACAGGTTGCCGGGGAGCTGTTTTTT
TRBJ2-2 TRBV7-2 NA NA CASRPFVSSSFAGELFF TGTGCCAGCAGGCCATTTGTCTCTAGCAGTTTCGCCGGGGAGCTGTTTTTT
TRBJ2-2 TRBV30 NA NA CAWTRGPNTGELFF TGTGCCTGGACCCGGGGACCAAACACCGGGGAGCTGTTTTTT
TRBJ2-7 TRBV2 once NA CASSAGVVRVEQYF TGTGCCAGCAGCGCAGGGGTGGTTCGCGTCGAGCAGTACTTC
TRBJ2-3 TRBV19 once TRBD1 CASRRTGSNTDTQYF TGTGCCAGTAGAAGGACAGGGTCAAACACAGATACGCAGTATTTT
TRBJ1-2 TRBV7-9 NA NA CASSPKTASPNYGYTF TGTGCCAGCAGCCCGAAGACAGCCTCCCCTAACTATGGCTACACCTTC
TRBJ1-5 TRBV6-1 NA NA CASRDNNQPQHF TGTGCCAGCCGGGACAACAATCAGCCCCAGCATTTT
TRBJ1-3 TRBV18 NA NA CASSPRQVIGNTIYF TGTGCCAGCTCACCAAGACAAGTAATCGGAAACACCATATATTTT
TRBJ1-6 TRBV28 NA TRBD1 CASQTSTGALPFYNSPLHF TGTGCCAGCCAAACCTCGACAGGGGCTTTGCCCTTCTATAATTCACCCCTCCACTTT
TRBJ2-4 TRBV10-3 once NA CAISGTEGNIQYF TGTGCCATCAGTGGCACTGAAGGAAACATTCAGTACTTC
TRBJ2-3 TRBV7-2 NA NA CASSLDRPQYF TGTGCCAGCAGCTTAGATAGACCGCAGTATTTT
TRBJ1-4 TRBV20-1 NA NA CSARGEKLFF TGCAGTGCTAGAGGAGAAAAACTGTTTTTT
TRBJ1-2 TRBV2 NA NA CASSQETGTTYGYTF TGTGCCAGCAGCCAAGAAACCGGGACAACTTATGGCTACACCTTC
TRBJ1-3 TRBV9 NA NA CASSRNTWSGNTIYF TGTGCCAGCAGCCGAAATACTTGGTCTGGAAACACCATATATTTT
TRBJ1-6 TRBV6-5 NA NA CASSYNPPGVNSPLHF TGTGCCAGCAGTTACAATCCGCCGGGGGTTAATTCACCCCTCCACTTT
TRBJ2-5 TRBV18 NA TRBD2 CASSPVARLAGFLQETQYF TGTGCCAGCTCACCCGTCGCCAGACTAGCGGGGTTCCTTCAAGAGACCCAGTACTTC
TRBJ2-5 TRBV19 NA NA CASSMGALGETQYF TGTGCCAGTAGTATGGGGGCCCTGGGAGAGACCCAGTACTTC
TRBJ2-1 TRBV5-8 NA NA CASSLSGHNEQFF TGTGCCAGCAGCCTTAGCGGCCACAATGAGCAGTTCTTC
TRBJ2-7 TRBV5-4 NA TRBD2 CASIPAGTSGSTSMYEQYF TGTGCCAGCATTCCAGCCGGGACTAGCGGGAGTACTTCCATGTACGAGCAGTACTTC
TRBJ1-3 TRBV28 NA NA CASSPSQGVPGNTIYF TGTGCCAGCAGCCCGAGTCAGGGTGTCCCTGGAAACACCATATATTTT
TRBJ2-1 TRBV4-1 NA TRBD2 CASSQGRDGATSGKNEQFF TGCGCCAGCAGCCAAGGAAGGGACGGGGCGACTAGCGGCAAGAATGAGCAGTTCTTC
TRBJ2-1 TRBV5-1 NA NA CASSLVGRSAYNEQFF TGCGCCAGCAGCTTGGTAGGCAGGTCTGCCTACAATGAGCAGTTCTTC
TRBJ1-2 TRBV18 NA TRBD1 CASSLDRARGYTF TGTGCCAGCTCACTTGACAGGGCCCGAGGCTACACCTTC
TRBJ2-3 TRBV28 NA NA CAHARRDTQYF TGTGCCCATGCTAGGAGAGATACGCAGTATTTT
TRBJ1-3 TRBV6-6 NA TRBD1 CATDDRVGNTIYF TGTGCCACCGATGACAGGGTCGGAAACACCATATATTTT